Each of the 15 T cell receptor beta chains below was sequenced from the same sample in a study of metastatic and nonmetastatic thyroid tumors. Each patient went into thyroid surgery without having received any treatment. TCRdb called clones again from the PCR reads with MiXCR. The sample has 85,000 to 95,000 clones; just under 15% are singletons. Specimen: blood. These TCRs come from a female donor with papillary thyroid cancer or a benign thyroid nodule (not recorded which). Some clones in this sample may be carry-over from other donors' samples.

At least ten counts were recorded for this clone. J is TRBJ1-5 and V is TRBV19; TRBD1 might be the D (5 bases). CDR1 and CDR2 (germline): LNHDA, SQIVND (reference sequence). V lost 5 bases, J lost 1 base, and 12 bases lay in between. The CDR3 length is 15 residues. As DNA, the CDR3 is TGTGCCAGTAGTGCCTCCCGGGACAGCAATCAGCCCCAGCATTTT. Its protein is CASSASRDSNQPQHF.

Concerning this clone: A read error is possible here, since a much larger clone lies one base away. The J gene is TRBJ2-5, the V gene TRBV29-1; no reliable D call. Per germline, CDR1 SQVTM and CDR2 ANQGSEA. The CDR3 is made up of 13 amino acids. This CDR3 reads CIVTPAVTETQYF. In nucleotides, the CDR3 is TGCATCGTTACCCCAGCAGTTACAGAGACCCAGTACTTC.

The V gene is TRBV6-1, the J gene TRBJ2-7, with 9 bases that match TRBD1. V shed 5 bases, J shed 3 bases, and the junction held 11 bases outside the gene matches. CDR1 is MNHNS, CDR2 SASEGT, per germline. This CDR3 contains 16 residues. The DNA of the CDR3 is TGTGCCAGCAGTTCCTGGACAGGGGTCACGCTCTACGAGCAGTACTTC. Translation: CASSSWTGVTLYEQYF.

This clone was detected a few times. One end of the junction is discordant with germline, which a read error may explain. The V gene is TRBV12-3 or TRBV12-4, the J gene TRBJ2-7; TRBD2 agrees at 7 bases. This CDR3 is 15 amino acids long. In nucleotides, the CDR3 is TGTGCCAGCTGTTTTGGGACTAACCTGCTTGGCGAGCAGTACTTC. Encoded protein: CASCFGTNLLGEQYF.

Concerning this clone itself: A much larger clone lies a single base off, so this may be a read error. This likely comes from a read error, as the CDR3 has no conserved phenylalanine or tryptophan at its end. The V and J genes are TRBV11-2 and TRBJ1-2; D unresolved. V was pared by 5 bases and J by 0 bases, with 10 bases between. The CDR3 is 14 amino acids. Germline-derived CDR1 and CDR2 are SGHAT and FQNNGV. CDR3 region: CASSQGPSNYGYTL. In nucleotides, the CDR3 is TGTGCCAGCAGCCAAGGCCCATCTAACTATGGCTACACCCTC.

This clone has ten or more counts. This sequence joins TRBV18 and TRBJ2-7; 8 positions match TRBD1. Per germline, CDR1 KGHSH and CDR2 LQKENI. V lost 0 bases to trimming and J lost 5 bases; unmatched junction nucleotides: 9. This CDR3 contains 16 residues. CDR3 DNA: TGTGCCAGCTCACCACCTTCCTTTTCAGGGGGCGACGAGCAGTACTTC. It yields the protein CASSPPSFSGGDEQYF.

The table lists this clone with many counts. The gene calls are TRBV5-1 and TRBJ2-1; 9 bases match TRBD2. Losses at the gene ends were 0 bases for V and 3 bases for J; bases not matched to a gene: 1. The V gene's germline CDR1 is SGHRS and CDR2 YFSETQ. The CDR3 extends over 15 amino acids. CDR3 DNA: TGCGCCAGCAGCTTGGAAGCGGGGGGCTACAATGAGCAGTTCTTC. It codes for CASSLEAGGYNEQFF.

This clone was detected a few times. A read error is possible here, since a much larger clone lies one base away. V is TRBV2 and J is TRBJ2-3; TRBD2 might be the D (5 bases). The germline CDR1 and CDR2 sequences are SNHLY and FYNNEI. CDR3 size: 14 residues. The CDR3 loop is CASSVAALGDKQYF. DNA for the CDR3: TGTGCCAGCAGTGTGGCCGCCTTGGGAGATAAGCAGTATTTT.

Points on this clone: This may arise from a read error, as a much more abundant clone is one base away. The chain recombines TRBV29-1 with TRBJ2-5; D unresolved. Germline CDR1 and CDR2: SQVTM and ANQGSEA. This CDR3 has 12 amino acids. The ends were cut back, 5 bases at V and 4 bases at J, with 11 bases in the middle. Written as DNA, the CDR3 is TGCAGCGTTCCAGTTATAGGAGAGACCCAGTACTTC. Protein product: CSVPVIGETQYF. The variable domain in full, with the rest retrieved from reference TRBV29-1 and TRBJ2-5, is SAVISQKPSRDICQRGTSLTIQCQVDSQVTMMFWYRQQPGQSLTLIATANQGSEATYESGFVIDKFPISRPNLTFSTLTVSNMSPEDSSIYLCSVPVIGETQYFGPGTRLLVL.

This clone was counted at least ten times. This chain joins TRBV2 and TRBJ2-2; a possible D gene is TRBD1 (5 bases). The CDR3 is made up of 15 amino acids. CDR1 SNHLY and CDR2 FYNNEI come from the germline V gene. V lost 6 bases and J 4 bases, leaving 15 bases between the germline ends. The CDR3 here is CASSSLRGGTGELFF. The CDR3 bases are TGTGCCAGCAGCTCCCTTAGGGGCGGCACCGGGGAGCTGTTTTTT.

As regards this clone: A much larger clone lies a single base off, so this may be a read error. Additional DNA sequences in this sample encode the identical CDR3. The gene calls are TRBV20-1 and TRBJ2-4, with 8 positions matching TRBD2. With V trimmed by 3 bases and J by 10 bases, 11 bases remained unmatched. Germline V gene sequence: CDR1 DFQATT, CDR2 SNEGSKA (reference sequence). The CDR3 has 14 residues. CDR3 nucleotides: TGCAGTGCTAGCCCCGGGGGGGGGCCAGGAATTCAGTACTTC. This gives the protein CSASPGGGPGIQYF.

The chain combines TRBV5-1 with TRBJ1-4; the match to TRBD1 covers 7 bases. The V segment lost 0 bases and the J segment 17 bases; nucleotides outside the gene matches: 7. Germline V gives CDR1 SGHRS, CDR2 YFSETQ. This CDR3 has 12 amino acids. The CDR3 DNA reads TGCGCCAGCAGCTTGGACGGGACAGCTTACTTTTTT. Translation gives CASSLDGTAYFF. Combining the CDR3 with reference TRBV5-1 and TRBJ1-4 gives the whole variable domain KAGVTQTPRYLIKTRGQQVTLSCSPISGHRSVSWYQQTPGQGLQFLFEYFSETQRNKGNFPGRFSGRQFSNSRSEMNVSTLELGDSALYLCASSLDGTAYFFGSGTQLSVL.

On this clone: A much larger clonotype is one base distant, so this may be a read error. At the DNA level, this CDR3 is encoded by other sequences in the same sample as well. The rearrangement uses TRBV4-2 and TRBJ2-7; D might be TRBD1 or TRBD2, each matching 5 bases. The CDR3 runs to 17 residues. CDR1 is LGHNA, CDR2 YNFKEQ, per germline. This chain's CDR3 is CASSQDWGIQNSYEQYF. In DNA, the CDR3 is TGTGCCAGTAGCCAAGATTGGGGGATACAAAACTCCTACGAGCAGTACTTC.

This clone was seen ten or more times. The chain joins TRBV28 to TRBJ1-5; 7 bases map to TRBD1. In germline, CDR1 is MDHEN, CDR2 SYDVKM. The trim removed 4 bases at V and 3 bases at J, leaving 6 bases unmatched. The CDR3 contains 15 residues. This chain's CDR3 is CASSSDDRANQPQHF. The CDR3 DNA sequence: TGTGCCAGCAGTTCCGATGACAGGGCCAATCAGCCCCAGCATTTT. The full variable domain, completed using reference TRBV28 and TRBJ1-5, is DVKVTQSSRYLVKRTGEKVFLECVQDMDHENMFWYRQDPGLGLRLIYFSYDVKMKEKGDIPEGYSVSREKKERFSLILESASTNQTSMYLCASSSDDRANQPQHFGDGTRLSIL.

The chain has TRBV4-2 and TRBJ1-5; no reliable D call. The V end was cut by 0 bases, the J end by 5 bases, with 5 bases between. Germline V gives CDR1 LGHNA, CDR2 YNFKEQ. The CDR3 runs 13 residues. In DNA form, the CDR3 reads TGTGCCAGCAGCCAAGATCAGGATCAGCCCCAGCATTTT. Translation: CASSQDQDQPQHF.